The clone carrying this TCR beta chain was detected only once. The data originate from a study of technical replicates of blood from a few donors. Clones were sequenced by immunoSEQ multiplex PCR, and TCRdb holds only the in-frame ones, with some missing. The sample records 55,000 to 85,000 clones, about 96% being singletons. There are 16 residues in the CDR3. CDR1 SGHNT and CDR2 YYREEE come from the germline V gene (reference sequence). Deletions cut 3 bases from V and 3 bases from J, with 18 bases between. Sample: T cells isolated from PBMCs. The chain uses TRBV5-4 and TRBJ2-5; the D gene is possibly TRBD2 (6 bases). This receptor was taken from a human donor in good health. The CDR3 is CASSSPMEGQKETQYF. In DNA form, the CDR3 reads TGTGCCAGCAGCTCCCCTATGGAGGGGCAGAAAGAGACCCAGTACTTC. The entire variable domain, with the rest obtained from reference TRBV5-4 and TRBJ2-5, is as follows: ETGVTQSPTHLIKTRGQQVTLRCSSQSGHNTVSWYQQALGQGPQFIFQYYREEENGRGNFPPRFSGLQFPNYSSELNVNALELDDSALYLCASSSPMEGQKETQYFGPGTRLLVL.